Reported below is one T cell receptor (beta chain). In the source study's methods: How many nucleated cells were present was estimated from reference gene primer amplification. Data came from immunoSEQ multiplex PCR; TCRdb stores just in-frame clones and leaves some out. That table gives V, J and clone size, and the DNA gave D and trimming. The data hold about 270,000 clones, with about 87% observed a single time. This record comes from a study of blood T cell repertoires in COVID-19. The wider study: Samples of COVID-19 (acute and convalescent) were obtained from the United States, Italy and Spain.

V shed 11 bases, J shed 3 bases, and the junction held 6 bases outside the gene matches. The CDR3 has 13 amino acids. Germline CDR1 and CDR2: KGHSH and LQKENI. Participants were aged roughly 18 to 95 years, lived in 25 or so US areas, and enrolled virtually. Participants were placed into cohorts based on the clinical history they reported. Sequences were obtained from PBMCs or T cells enriched from blood (not recorded which). The chain uses TRBV18 and TRBJ1-2, with TRBD1 matching 10 bases. The TCR originated in a woman aged 30 to 39 with acute COVID-19. The CDR3 here is CASAGTGDYGYTF. The CDR3 nucleotides read TGTGCCTCGGCCGGGACAGGGGACTATGGCTACACCTTC.